The rows below give T cell receptor beta chains drawn from one sample of a study of T-cell memory formation after mild COVID-19. One entry per CDR3 protein results from TCRdb running MiXCR on the 5' RACE reads. Of roughly 99,000 distinct CDR3 sequences listed, around an eighth were seen once; the top ten hold around 40%. Sequenced input: PBMCs or a T cell subset sorted from them (not recorded which). The origin of the receptors is a man younger than 30 who had mild COVID-19 (a few samples of this study predate the infection). Cell type and time point are not known. The CDR3 runs from the conserved cysteine through the conserved F or W. D genes are given only for firm matches. Clone size is stated in some rows and not others, as once, few, many or a class when expanded.

many,.,TRBV13,TRBJ2-6,TGTGCCAGCAGCCCTCGTTGGGACACCTCTGGGGCCAACGTCCTGACTTTC,CASSPRWDTSGANVLTF
.,.,TRBV19,TRBJ2-1,TGTGCCAGTAGTATAGGGCGGAGCTACAATGAGCAGTTCTTC,CASSIGRSYNEQFF
few,.,TRBV29-1,TRBJ1-2,TGCAGCGTCGCCGAGGGGGGTGGCTACACCTTC,CSVAEGGGYTF
few,.,TRBV9,TRBJ2-7,TGTGCCAGCAGCGCCTCGATCCAGGGGAACGAGCAGTACTTC,CASSASIQGNEQYF
few,.,TRBV10-3,TRBJ1-1,TGTGCCATCAGTGAGTTACAGGGACCTACGGGGGCTTTCTTT,CAISELQGPTGAFF
few,.,TRBV6-6,TRBJ1-5,TGTGCCAGCAGCTTCGAACCCCCAGGGGAAGGACAGCCCCAGCATTTT,CASSFEPPGEGQPQHF
few,TRBD2,TRBV6-2/TRBV6-3,TRBJ2-1,TGTGCCAGCAGTCCACGGGGGGGCTCCTACAATGAGCAGTTCTTC,CASSPRGGSYNEQFF
.,.,TRBV13,TRBJ2-7,TGTGCCAGCAGCCCACAACGGGGGCACGTCCGCTACGAGCAGTACTTC,CASSPQRGHVRYEQYF
.,TRBD1,TRBV7-9,TRBJ1-2,TGTGCCAGCAGCTTAGGAATAATGAGAATACAGGGGTCGGTCTATGGCTACACCTTC,CASSLGIMRIQGSVYGYTF
many,.,TRBV5-1,TRBJ2-1,TGCGCCAGCAGCTTGGGGACAGTACCCTCCTACAATGAGCAGTTCTTC,CASSLGTVPSYNEQFF
.,.,TRBV20-1,TRBJ2-1,TGCAGTGCTCCCGACTACTCAATGGAGGTGGAGCAGTTCTTC,CSAPDYSMEVEQFF
few,TRBD2,TRBV7-6,TRBJ2-3,TGTGCCAGCAGCCCCATCCTCGGGACTAGTGGATCAGATACGCAGTATTTT,CASSPILGTSGSDTQYF
.,.,TRBV10-3,TRBJ2-7,TGTGCCATCAGTGACCCCCCGGGGCAGGCGTTCTACGAGCAGTACTTC,CAISDPPGQAFYEQYF
.,.,TRBV4-3,TRBJ2-7,TGCGCCAGCAGCCAAGATGAACGGGCGTACAACGAGCAGTACTTC,CASSQDERAYNEQYF
few,TRBD1,TRBV6-2/TRBV6-3,TRBJ2-7,TGTGCCAGCAGTTACCCGGTTCTTGAACAGGGGGTGCCTGAGATCGCCGAGCAGTACTTC,CASSYPVLEQGVPEIAEQYF
.,.,TRBV7-8,TRBJ2-2,TGTGCCAGCAGTTACGCGAACCGAGGGTACACCGGGGAGCTGTTTTTT,CASSYANRGYTGELFF
few,.,TRBV5-6,TRBJ2-3,TGTGCCAGCAGCTCAGGGATCGCACCGGGCACAGATACGCAGTATTTT,CASSSGIAPGTDTQYF
many,.,TRBV11-1,TRBJ2-7,TGTGCCAGCAGCTTAGATGGCTACGAGCAGTACTTC,CASSLDGYEQYF
few,TRBD1,TRBV7-2,TRBJ2-1,TGTGCCAGCAGCTTAGGGCTTCCGGGACAGTACAATGAGCAGTTCTTC,CASSLGLPGQYNEQFF
many,TRBD2,TRBV12-3/TRBV12-4,TRBJ2-4,TGTGCCAGCAGTTCTAGCGGTCCAAGGAACATTCAGTACTTC,CASSSSGPRNIQYF
few,TRBD1,TRBV7-9,TRBJ2-5,TGTGCCAGCAGCCCTCGACAGGGTCGCCAAGAGACCCAGTACTTC,CASSPRQGRQETQYF
.,TRBD2,TRBV12-3/TRBV12-4,TRBJ2-3,TGTGCCAGCAGCAGCTATACTAGCGGGGGCTCAGATACGCAGTATTTT,CASSSYTSGGSDTQYF
many,.,TRBV7-9,TRBJ2-1,TGTGCCAGCAGCCCAAGTCGTGGGTTTAATTCGTACAATGAGCAGTTCTTC,CASSPSRGFNSYNEQFF
few,TRBD1,TRBV6-6,TRBJ1-1,TGTGCCAGCAGCTTGACAGGGGGGTACACTGAAGCTTTCTTT,CASSLTGGYTEAFF
many,TRBD2,TRBV7-3,TRBJ2-3,TGTGCCAGCAGCTTAACCGCTAGCGGCCTGCCTCCAGATACGCAGTATTTT,CASSLTASGLPPDTQYF
.,.,TRBV27,TRBJ1-6,TGTGCCAGCAGTTTGGAGAGTTCCGGGGATAATTCACCCCTCCACTTT,CASSLESSGDNSPLHF
.,TRBD1,TRBV11-3,TRBJ2-2,TGTGCCAGCAGCCCCCAGACCGGGACAGGGGGCCCCGGGGAGCTGTTTTTT,CASSPQTGTGGPGELFF
.,.,TRBV6-5,TRBJ2-2,TGTGCCAGCAGTACGTTGGGGGGCACCGGGGAGCTGTTTTTT,CASSTLGGTGELFF
.,.,TRBV29-1,TRBJ1-1,TGCAGCGTTGAAGTCCCTGGGGCTTTCTTT,CSVEVPGAFF
few,.,TRBV2,TRBJ2-7,TGTGCCAGCAGTTACTACGAGCAGTACTTC,CASSYYEQYF
few,.,TRBV7-6,TRBJ1-2,TGTGCCAGCAGCTTAACCAGTGGGAGTAACTATGGCTACACCTTC,CASSLTSGSNYGYTF
.,.,TRBV24-1,TRBJ2-3,TGTGCCACCAGTGATAGAGGGGCGGCAGATACGCAGTATTTT,CATSDRGAADTQYF
.,TRBD1,TRBV7-9,TRBJ1-2,TGTGCCAGCAGCTCAGGGACAGGGGACTATGGCTACACCTTC,CASSSGTGDYGYTF
.,.,TRBV28,TRBJ2-1,TGTGCCAGCAGTTGGGGACAAGCCAATGAGCAGTTCTTC,CASSWGQANEQFF
few,TRBD2,TRBV24-1,TRBJ2-1,TGTGCCACCAGTGATTTGCGACTAGCGGGGGAATATGAGCAGTTCTTC,CATSDLRLAGEYEQFF
.,.,TRBV29-1,TRBJ1-3,TGCAGCGTTGAAGATATGAGCTCTGGAAACACCATATATTTT,CSVEDMSSGNTIYF
.,.,TRBV20-1,TRBJ2-1,TGCAGTGCTAGGCCGGGGCATGAGCAGTTCTTC,CSARPGHEQFF
.,.,TRBV7-9,TRBJ2-5,TGTGCCACCCGTCAAGAGACCCAGTACTTC,CATRQETQYF
.,.,TRBV7-7,TRBJ1-1,TGTGCTAGCAGCTTCGGGGAGGGGACTGAAGCTTTCTTT,CASSFGEGTEAFF
many,.,TRBV6-2/TRBV6-3,TRBJ1-5,TGTGCCAGCAGTTACTCACTACCACTTTACATGGATCAGCCCCAGCATTTT,CASSYSLPLYMDQPQHF
many,TRBD1,TRBV20-1,TRBJ2-1,TGCAGTGCTACCGGGACAGGGCCGTACAATGAGCAGTTCTTC,CSATGTGPYNEQFF